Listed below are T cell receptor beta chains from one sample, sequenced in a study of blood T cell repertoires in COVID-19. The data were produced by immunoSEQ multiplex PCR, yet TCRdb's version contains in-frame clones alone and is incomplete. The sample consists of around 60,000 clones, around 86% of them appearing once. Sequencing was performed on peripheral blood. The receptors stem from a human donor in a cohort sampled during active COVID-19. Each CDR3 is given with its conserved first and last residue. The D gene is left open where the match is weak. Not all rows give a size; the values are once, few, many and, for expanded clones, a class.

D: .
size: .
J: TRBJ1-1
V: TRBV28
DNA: TGTGCCAGCAGTTTTCCACCCCCGGGCACTGAAGCTTTCTTT
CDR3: CASSFPPPGTEAFF

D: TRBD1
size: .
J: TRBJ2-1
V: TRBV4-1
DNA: TGCGCCAGCAGGTACAGGGGTGAGCAGTTCTTC
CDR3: CASRYRGEQFF

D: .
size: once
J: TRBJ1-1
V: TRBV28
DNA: TGTGCCAGCAGTCCGCCCATTTTGGGCAACACTGAAGCTTTCTTT
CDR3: CASSPPILGNTEAFF

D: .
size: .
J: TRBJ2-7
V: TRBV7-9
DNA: TGTGCCAGTTTAGCCGGGGGACAGTATGGTTACGAGCAGTACTTC
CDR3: CASLAGGQYGYEQYF

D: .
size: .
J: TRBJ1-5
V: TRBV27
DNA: TGTGCCAGCAGTTTAAATGGCGGTAATCAGCCCCAGCATTTT
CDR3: CASSLNGGNQPQHF

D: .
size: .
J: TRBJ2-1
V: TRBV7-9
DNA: TGTGCCAGCAGCTTAACGCACGGGTCTCGGGAAAGGGGGTACAATGAGCAGTTCTTC
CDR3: CASSLTHGSRERGYNEQFF

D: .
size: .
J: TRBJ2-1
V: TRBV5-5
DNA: TGTGCCAGCAGCTTGGACGTGAGCTCCTACAATGAGCAGTTCTTC
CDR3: CASSLDVSSYNEQFF

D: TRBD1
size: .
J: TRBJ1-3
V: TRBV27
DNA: TGTGCCAGCAGTGTGGGACAGATAAACACCATATATTTT
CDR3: CASSVGQINTIYF

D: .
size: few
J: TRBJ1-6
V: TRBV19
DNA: TGTGCCAGCCGACCGACGGGAGGATATAATTCACCCCTCCACTTT
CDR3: CASRPTGGYNSPLHF

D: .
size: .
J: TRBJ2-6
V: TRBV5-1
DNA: TGCGCCAGCAGTCAAGGGGTAACTGGGGCCAACGTCCTGACTTTC
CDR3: CASSQGVTGANVLTF

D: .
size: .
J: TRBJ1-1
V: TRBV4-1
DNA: TGCGCCAGCAGCCAACCCTCGGAGAGGAACACTGAAGCTTTCTTT
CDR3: CASSQPSERNTEAFF

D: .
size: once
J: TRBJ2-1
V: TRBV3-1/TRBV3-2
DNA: TGTGCCAGCAGCCAAGGCGTAGCTCCCACCAAAGAGCAGTTCTTC
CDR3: CASSQGVAPTKEQFF

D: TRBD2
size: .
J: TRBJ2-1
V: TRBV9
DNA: TGTGCCAGCACCCTCGGGGGGGAGCCTTTCAGTGAGCAGTTCTTC
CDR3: CASTLGGEPFSEQFF

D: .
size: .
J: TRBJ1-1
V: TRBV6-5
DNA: TGTGCCAGCAGTTACTCCTGGGCTCGGGGCACTGAAGCTTTCTTT
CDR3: CASSYSWARGTEAFF

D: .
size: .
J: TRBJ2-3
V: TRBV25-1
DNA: TGTGCCAGCAGCGAAGGAGGGCCGTATACAGATACGCAGTATTTT
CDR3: CASSEGGPYTDTQYF

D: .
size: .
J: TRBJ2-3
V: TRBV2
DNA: TGTGCCAGCAGGGGGAGGCAGGCAGGAGATACGCAGTATTTT
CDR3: CASRGRQAGDTQYF

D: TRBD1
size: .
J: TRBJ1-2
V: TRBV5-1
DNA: TGCGCCAGCAGCCCGACAGGGTTATATGGCTACACCTTC
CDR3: CASSPTGLYGYTF

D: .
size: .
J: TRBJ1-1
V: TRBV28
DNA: TGTGCCAGCAGTTTATTCGGCAGGTTGAACACTGAAGCTTTCTTT
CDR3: CASSLFGRLNTEAFF

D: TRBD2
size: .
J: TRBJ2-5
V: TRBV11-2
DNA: TGTGCCAGCAGCTTATTTACGGGAGGAGAGACCCAGTACTTC
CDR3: CASSLFTGGETQYF

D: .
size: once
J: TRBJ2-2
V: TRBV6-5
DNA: TGTGCCAGTGTACGACAGGTTCGGAACACCGGGGAGCTGTTTTTT
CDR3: CASVRQVRNTGELFF

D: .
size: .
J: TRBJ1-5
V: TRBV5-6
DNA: TGTGCCAGCAGCTCCTACTCTCTCTATCAGCCCCAGCATTTT
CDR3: CASSSYSLYQPQHF

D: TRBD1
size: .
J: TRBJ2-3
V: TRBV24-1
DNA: TGTGCCACCAGTGATAGCGGACAGGCCATTACAGATACGCAGTATTTT
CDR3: CATSDSGQAITDTQYF

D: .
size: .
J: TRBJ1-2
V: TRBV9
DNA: TGTGCCAGCAGCGCCCGTGGAGCCCTCCCCGAGGATGGCTACACCTTC
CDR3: CASSARGALPEDGYTF

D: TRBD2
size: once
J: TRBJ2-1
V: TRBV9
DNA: TGTGCCAGCAGCGGAGGAAGGGGACTAGCTTTCAATGAGCAGTTCTTC
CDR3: CASSGGRGLAFNEQFF

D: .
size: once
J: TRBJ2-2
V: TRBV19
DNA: TGTGCCAGTACAGGCTGGAACACCGGGGAGCTGTTTTTT
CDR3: CASTGWNTGELFF